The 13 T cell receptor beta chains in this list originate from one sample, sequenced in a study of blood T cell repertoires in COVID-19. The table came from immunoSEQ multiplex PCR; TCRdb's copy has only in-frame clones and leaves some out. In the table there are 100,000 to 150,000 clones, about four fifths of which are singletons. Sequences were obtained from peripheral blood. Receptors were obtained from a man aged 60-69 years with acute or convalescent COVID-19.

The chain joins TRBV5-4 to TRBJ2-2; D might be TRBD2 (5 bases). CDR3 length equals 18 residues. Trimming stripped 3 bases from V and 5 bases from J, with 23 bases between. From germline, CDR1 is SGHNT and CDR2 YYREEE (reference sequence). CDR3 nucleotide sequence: TGTGCCAGCAGCTCCCCCCCAGGCGGCGGCGGGCGGACCGGGGAGCTGTTTTTT. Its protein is CASSSPPGGGGRTGELFF. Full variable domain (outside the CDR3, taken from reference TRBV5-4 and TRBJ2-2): ETGVTQSPTHLIKTRGQQVTLRCSSQSGHNTVSWYQQALGQGPQFIFQYYREEENGRGNFPPRFSGLQFPNYSSELNVNALELDDSALYLCASSSPPGGGGRTGELFFGEGSRLTVL.

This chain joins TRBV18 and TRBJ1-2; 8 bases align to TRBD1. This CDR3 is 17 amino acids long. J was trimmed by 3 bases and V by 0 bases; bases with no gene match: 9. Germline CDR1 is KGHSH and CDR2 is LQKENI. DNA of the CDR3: TGTGCCAGCTCACCACCGGTTGGGGAACAGGGGGACTATGGCTACACCTTC. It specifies CASSPPVGEQGDYGYTF.

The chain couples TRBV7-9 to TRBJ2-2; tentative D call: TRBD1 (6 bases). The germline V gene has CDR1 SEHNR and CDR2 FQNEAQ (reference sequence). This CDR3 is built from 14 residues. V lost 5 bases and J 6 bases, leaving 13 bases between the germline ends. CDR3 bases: TGTGCCAGCAGCCGGAACAGGGAAGCCGGGGAGCTGTTTTTT. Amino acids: CASSRNREAGELFF.

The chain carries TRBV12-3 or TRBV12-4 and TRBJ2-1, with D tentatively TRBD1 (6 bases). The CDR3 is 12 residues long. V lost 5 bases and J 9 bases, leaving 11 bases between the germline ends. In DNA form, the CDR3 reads TGTGCCAGCAGTCTCCGACAGGCTGAGCAGTTCTTC. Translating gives CASSLRQAEQFF.

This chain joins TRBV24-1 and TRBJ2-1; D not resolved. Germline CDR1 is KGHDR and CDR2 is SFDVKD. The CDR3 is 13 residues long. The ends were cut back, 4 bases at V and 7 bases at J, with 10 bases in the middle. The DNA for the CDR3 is TGTGCCACCAGTGACCGCACAGCAAATGAGCAGTTCTTC. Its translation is CATSDRTANEQFF.

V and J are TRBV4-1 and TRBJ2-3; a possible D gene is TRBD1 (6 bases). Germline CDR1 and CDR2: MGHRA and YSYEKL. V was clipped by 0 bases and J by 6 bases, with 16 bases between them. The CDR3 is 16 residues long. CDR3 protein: CASSQEGGLQGDTQYF. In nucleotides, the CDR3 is TGCGCCAGCAGCCAAGAAGGAGGACTCCAGGGGGATACGCAGTATTTT.

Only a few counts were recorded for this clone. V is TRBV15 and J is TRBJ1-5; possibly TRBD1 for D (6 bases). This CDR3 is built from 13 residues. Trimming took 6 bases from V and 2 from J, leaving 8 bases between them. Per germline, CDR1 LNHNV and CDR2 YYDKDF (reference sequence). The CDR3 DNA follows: TGTGCCACCAGGGCAGGGGGCAATCAGCCCCAGCATTTT. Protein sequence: CATRAGGNQPQHF.

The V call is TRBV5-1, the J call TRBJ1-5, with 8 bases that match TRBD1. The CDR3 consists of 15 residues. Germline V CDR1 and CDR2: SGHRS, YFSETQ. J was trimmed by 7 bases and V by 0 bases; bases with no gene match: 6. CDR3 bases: TGCGCCAGCAGCTTGGGGACAGGGTCGGGGCAGCCCCAGCATTTT. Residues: CASSLGTGSGQPQHF.

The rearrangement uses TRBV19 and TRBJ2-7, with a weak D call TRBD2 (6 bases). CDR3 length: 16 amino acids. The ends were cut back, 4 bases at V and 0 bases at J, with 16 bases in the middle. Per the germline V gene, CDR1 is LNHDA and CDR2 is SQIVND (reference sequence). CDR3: CASSSPSRGSSYEQYF. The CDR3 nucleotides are TGTGCCAGTAGTAGTCCTAGCCGGGGGAGCTCCTACGAGCAGTACTTC.

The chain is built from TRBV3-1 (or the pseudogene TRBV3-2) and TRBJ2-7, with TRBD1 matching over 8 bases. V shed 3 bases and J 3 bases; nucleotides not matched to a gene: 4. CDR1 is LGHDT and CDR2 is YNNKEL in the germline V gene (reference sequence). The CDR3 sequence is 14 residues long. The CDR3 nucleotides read TGTGCCAGCAGCCAGAGACAGGGGCGCTACGAGCAGTACTTC. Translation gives CASSQRQGRYEQYF.

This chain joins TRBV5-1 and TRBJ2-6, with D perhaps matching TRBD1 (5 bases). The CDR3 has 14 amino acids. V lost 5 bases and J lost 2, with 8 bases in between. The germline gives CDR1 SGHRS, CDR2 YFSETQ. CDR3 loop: CASSQGTGANVLTF. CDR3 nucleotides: TGCGCCAGCAGTCAGGGAACTGGGGCCAACGTCCTGACTTTC. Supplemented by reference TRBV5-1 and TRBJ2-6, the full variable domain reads KAGVTQTPRYLIKTRGQQVTLSCSPISGHRSVSWYQQTPGQGLQFLFEYFSETQRNKGNFPGRFSGRQFSNSRSEMNVSTLELGDSALYLCASSQGTGANVLTFGAGSRLTVL.

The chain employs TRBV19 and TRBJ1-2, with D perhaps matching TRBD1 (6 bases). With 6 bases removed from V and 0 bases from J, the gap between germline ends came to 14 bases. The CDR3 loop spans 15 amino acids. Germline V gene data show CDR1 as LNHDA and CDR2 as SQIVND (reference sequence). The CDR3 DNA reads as TGTGCCAGTAGCCCGGGACAACAGACTAACTATGGCTACACCTTC. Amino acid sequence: CASSPGQQTNYGYTF.

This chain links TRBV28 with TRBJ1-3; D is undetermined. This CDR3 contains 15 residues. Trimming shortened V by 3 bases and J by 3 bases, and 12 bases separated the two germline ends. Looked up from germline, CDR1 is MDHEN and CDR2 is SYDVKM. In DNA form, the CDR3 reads TGTGCCAGCAGTTTCTCCGGGATTTATGGAAACACCATATATTTT. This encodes CASSFSGIYGNTIYF. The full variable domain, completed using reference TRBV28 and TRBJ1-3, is DVKVTQSSRYLVKRTGEKVFLECVQDMDHENMFWYRQDPGLGLRLIYFSYDVKMKEKGDIPEGYSVSREKKERFSLILESASTNQTSMYLCASSFSGIYGNTIYFGEGSWLTVV.